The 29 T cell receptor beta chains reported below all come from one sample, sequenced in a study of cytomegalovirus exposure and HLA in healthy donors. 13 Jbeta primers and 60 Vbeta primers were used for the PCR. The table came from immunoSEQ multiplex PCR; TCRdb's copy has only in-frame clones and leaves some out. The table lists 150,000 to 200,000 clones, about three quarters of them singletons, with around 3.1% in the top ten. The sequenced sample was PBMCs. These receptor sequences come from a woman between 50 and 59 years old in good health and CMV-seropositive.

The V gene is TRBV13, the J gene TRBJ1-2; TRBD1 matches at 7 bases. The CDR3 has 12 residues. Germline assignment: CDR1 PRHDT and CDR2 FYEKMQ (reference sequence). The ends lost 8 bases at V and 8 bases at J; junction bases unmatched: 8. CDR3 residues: CASGRQGAGYTF. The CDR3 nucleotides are TGTGCCAGCGGCAGACAGGGCGCAGGCTACACCTTC.

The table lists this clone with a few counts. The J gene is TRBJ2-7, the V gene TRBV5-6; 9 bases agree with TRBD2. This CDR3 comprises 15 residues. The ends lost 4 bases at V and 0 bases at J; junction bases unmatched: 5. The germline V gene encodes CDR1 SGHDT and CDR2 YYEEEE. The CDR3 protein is CASSPLAGPSYEQYF. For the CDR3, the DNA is TGTGCCAGCAGCCCTCTAGCGGGGCCCTCCTACGAGCAGTACTTC. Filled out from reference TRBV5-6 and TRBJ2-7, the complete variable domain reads DAGVTQSPTHLIKTRGQQVTLRCSPKSGHDTVSWYQQALGQGPQFIFQYYEEEERQRGNFPDRFSGHQFPNYSSELNVNALLLGDSALYLCASSPLAGPSYEQYFGPGTRLTVT.

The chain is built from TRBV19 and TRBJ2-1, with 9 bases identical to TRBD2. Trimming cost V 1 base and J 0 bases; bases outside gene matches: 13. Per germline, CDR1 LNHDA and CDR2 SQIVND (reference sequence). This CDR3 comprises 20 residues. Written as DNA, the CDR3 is TGTGCCAGTAGTATAGGGGAGCGGGGGGACCTGATGAGCTCCTACAATGAGCAGTTCTTC. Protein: CASSIGERGDLMSSYNEQFF.

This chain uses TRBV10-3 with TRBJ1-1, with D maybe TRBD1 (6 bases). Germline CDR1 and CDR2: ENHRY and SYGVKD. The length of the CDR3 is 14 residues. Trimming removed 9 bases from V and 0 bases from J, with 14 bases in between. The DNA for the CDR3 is TGTGCCATACAGGGTCCCAACATGAACACTGAAGCTTTCTTT. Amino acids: CAIQGPNMNTEAFF.

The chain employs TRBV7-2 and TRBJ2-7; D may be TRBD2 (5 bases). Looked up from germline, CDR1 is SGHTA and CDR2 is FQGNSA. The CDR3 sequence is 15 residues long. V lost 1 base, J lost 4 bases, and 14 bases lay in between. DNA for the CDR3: TGTGCCAGCAGCTTAGTACGGGTAGGAGGTTACGAGCAGTACTTC. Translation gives CASSLVRVGGYEQYF.

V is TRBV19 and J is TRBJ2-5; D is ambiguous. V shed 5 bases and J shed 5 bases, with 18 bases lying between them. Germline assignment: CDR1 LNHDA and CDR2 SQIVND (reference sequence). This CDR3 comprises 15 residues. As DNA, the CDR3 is TGTGCCAGTAGTGAGGTCGTGAGTGGGTGGGAGACCCAGTACTTC. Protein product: CASSEVVSGWETQYF.

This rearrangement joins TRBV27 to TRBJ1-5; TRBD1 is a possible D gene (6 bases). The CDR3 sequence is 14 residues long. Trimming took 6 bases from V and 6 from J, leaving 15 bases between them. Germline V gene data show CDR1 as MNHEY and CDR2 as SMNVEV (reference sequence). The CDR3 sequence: CASSPEGGAQPQHF. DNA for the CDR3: TGTGCCAGCAGCCCAGAAGGGGGAGCTCAGCCCCAGCATTTT.

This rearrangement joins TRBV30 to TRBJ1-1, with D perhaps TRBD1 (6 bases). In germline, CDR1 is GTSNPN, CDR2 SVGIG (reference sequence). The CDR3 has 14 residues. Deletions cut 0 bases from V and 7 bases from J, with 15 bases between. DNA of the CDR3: TGTGCCTGGAGTGTAGAGGGGGTCGCTGTTGAAGCTTTCTTT. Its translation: CAWSVEGVAVEAFF.

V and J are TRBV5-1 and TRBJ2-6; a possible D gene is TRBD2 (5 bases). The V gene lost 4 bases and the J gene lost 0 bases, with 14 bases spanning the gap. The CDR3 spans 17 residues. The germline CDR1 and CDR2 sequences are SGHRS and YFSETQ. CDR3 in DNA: TGCGCCAGCAGCGGCAGCGGAGTAGGCTCTGGGGCCAACGTCCTGACTTTC. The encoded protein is CASSGSGVGSGANVLTF.

The CDR3 protein is CSIEQLAVGNEQFF. CDR3 bases: TGCAGCATCGAACAGTTGGCCGTGGGTAATGAGCAGTTCTTC. The J gene is TRBJ2-1, the V gene TRBV29-1; D ambiguous. The CDR3 loop spans 14 amino acids. Germline loops: CDR1 SQVTM, CDR2 ANQGSEA. Trimming took off 8 bases at V and 7 bases at J, with 21 bases between the two ends.

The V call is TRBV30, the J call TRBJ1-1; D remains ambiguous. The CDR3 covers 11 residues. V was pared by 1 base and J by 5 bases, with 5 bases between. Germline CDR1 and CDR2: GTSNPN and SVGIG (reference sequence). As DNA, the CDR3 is TGTGCCTGGAGTGCCCGGACTGAAGCTTTCTTT. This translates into CAWSARTEAFF.

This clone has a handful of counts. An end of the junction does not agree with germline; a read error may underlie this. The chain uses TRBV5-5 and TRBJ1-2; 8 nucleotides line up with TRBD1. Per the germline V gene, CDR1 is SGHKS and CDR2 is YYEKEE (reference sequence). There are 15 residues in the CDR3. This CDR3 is CASSLGQAINYGYTF. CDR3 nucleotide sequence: TGTGCCAGCAGTTTGGGACAGGCAATTAACTATGGCTACACCTTC.

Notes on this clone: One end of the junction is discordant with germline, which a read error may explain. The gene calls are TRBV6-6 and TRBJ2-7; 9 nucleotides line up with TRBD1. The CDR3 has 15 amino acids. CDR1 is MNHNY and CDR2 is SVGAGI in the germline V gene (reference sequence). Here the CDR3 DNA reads TGTGCCAGCAGTTCCGGGACAGGGAGCTCCAACGAGCAGTACTTC. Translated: CASSSGTGSSNEQYF.

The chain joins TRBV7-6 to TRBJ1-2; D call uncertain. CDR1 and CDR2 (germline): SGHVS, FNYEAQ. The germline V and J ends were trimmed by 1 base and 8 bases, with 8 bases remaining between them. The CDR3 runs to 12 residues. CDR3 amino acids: CASSLGREGYTF. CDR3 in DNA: TGTGCCAGCAGCTTAGGTCGGGAGGGCTACACCTTC.

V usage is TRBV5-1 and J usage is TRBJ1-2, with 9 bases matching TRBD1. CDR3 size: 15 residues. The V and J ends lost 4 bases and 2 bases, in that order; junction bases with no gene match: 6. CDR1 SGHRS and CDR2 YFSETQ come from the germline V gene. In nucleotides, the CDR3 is TGCGCCAGCAGCAGTACAGGGGGCAGAAACTATGGCTACACCTTC. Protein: CASSSTGGRNYGYTF.

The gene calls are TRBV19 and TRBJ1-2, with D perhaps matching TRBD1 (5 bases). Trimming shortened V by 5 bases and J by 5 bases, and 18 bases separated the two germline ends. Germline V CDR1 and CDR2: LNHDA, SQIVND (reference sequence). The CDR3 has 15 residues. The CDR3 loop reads CASSFPGVGAYGYTF. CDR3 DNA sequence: TGTGCCAGTAGTTTCCCGGGCGTAGGGGCATATGGCTACACCTTC.

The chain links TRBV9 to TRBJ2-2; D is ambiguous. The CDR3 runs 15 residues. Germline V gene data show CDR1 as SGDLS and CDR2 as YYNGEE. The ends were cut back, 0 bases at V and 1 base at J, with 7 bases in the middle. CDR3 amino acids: CASSVARRNTGELFF. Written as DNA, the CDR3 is TGTGCCAGCAGCGTAGCTCGCAGGAACACCGGGGAGCTGTTTTTT.

CDR3 protein: CASREGGTDTQYF. CDR3 sequence (DNA): TGTGCCAGCAGGGAGGGCGGCACAGATACGCAGTATTTT. This chain uses TRBV7-2 with TRBJ2-3; D is possibly TRBD2 (6 bases). V was shortened by 6 bases and J by 1 base, with 8 bases between the two germline ends. The CDR3 has 13 amino acids. CDR1 and CDR2 from the germline V gene are SGHTA and FQGNSA.

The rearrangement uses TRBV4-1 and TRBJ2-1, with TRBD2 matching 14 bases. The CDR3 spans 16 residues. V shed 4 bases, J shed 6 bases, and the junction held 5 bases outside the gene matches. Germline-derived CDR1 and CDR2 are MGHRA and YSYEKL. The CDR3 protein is CASSRMGTSGSNEQFF. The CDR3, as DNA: TGCGCCAGCAGCCGGATGGGGACTAGCGGGAGCAATGAGCAGTTCTTC.

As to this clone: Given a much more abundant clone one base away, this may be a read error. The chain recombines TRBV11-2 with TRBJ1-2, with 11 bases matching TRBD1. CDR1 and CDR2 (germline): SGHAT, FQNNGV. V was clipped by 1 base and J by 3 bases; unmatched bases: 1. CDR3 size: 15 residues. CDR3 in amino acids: CASSLGGQGDYGYTF. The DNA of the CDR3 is TGTGCCAGCAGCTTAGGGGGACAGGGGGACTATGGCTACACCTTC.

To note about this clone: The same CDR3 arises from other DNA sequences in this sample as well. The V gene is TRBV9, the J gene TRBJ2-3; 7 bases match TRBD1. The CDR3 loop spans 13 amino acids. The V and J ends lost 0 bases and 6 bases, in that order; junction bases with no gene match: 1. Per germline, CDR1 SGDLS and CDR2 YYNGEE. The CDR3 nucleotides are TGTGCCAGCAGCGTAGAGGGGGCGGATACGCAGTATTTT. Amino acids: CASSVEGADTQYF. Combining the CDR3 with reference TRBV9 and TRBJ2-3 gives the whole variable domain DSGVTQTPKHLITATGQRVTLRCSPRSGDLSVYWYQQSLDQGLQFLIQYYNGEERAKGNILERFSAQQFPDLHSELNLSSLELGDSALYFCASSVEGADTQYFGPGTRLTVL.

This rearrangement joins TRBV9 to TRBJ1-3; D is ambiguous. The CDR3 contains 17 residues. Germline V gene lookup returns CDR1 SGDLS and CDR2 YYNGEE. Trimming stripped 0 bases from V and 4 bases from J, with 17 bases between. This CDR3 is CASSVEAVGDVGNTIYF. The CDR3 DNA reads TGTGCCAGCAGCGTAGAGGCGGTCGGGGATGTCGGAAACACCATATATTTT.

The CDR3 DNA follows: TGTGCCAGCAGCTTAGAAGGGACAGGGGACATTCAGTACTTC. Protein sequence: CASSLEGTGDIQYF. V and J are TRBV7-2 and TRBJ2-4, with 10 positions matching TRBD1. Losses at the gene ends were 1 base for V and 8 bases for J; bases not matched to a gene: 2. This CDR3 is 14 amino acids long. Germline CDR1 and CDR2: SGHTA and FQGNSA.

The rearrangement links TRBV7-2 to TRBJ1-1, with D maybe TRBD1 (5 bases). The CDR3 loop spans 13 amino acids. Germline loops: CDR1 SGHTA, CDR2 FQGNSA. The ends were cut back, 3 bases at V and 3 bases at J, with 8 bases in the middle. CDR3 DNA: TGTGCCAGCAGCTTGGACAAGTACACTGAAGCTTTCTTT. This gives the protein CASSLDKYTEAFF.

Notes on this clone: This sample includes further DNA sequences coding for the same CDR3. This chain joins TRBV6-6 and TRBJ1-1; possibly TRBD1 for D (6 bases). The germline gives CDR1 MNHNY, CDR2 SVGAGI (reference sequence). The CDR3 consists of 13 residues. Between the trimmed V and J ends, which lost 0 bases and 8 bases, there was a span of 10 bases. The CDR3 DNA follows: TGTGCCAGCAGTTACTCTCCGGGGGGCGAAGCTTTCTTT. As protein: CASSYSPGGEAFF.

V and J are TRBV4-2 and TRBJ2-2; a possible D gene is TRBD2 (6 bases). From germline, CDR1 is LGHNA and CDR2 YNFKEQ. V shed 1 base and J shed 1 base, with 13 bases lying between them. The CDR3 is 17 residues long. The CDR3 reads CASSQAGSSGNTGELFF. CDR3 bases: TGTGCCAGCAGCCAAGCCGGAAGTAGCGGGAACACCGGGGAGCTGTTTTTT.

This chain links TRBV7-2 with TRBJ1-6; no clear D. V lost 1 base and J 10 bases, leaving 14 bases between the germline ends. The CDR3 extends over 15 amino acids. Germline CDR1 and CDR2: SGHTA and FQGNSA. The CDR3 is CASSLDGRGGSPLHF. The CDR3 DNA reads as TGTGCCAGCAGCTTAGATGGCCGAGGTGGATCACCCCTCCACTTT.

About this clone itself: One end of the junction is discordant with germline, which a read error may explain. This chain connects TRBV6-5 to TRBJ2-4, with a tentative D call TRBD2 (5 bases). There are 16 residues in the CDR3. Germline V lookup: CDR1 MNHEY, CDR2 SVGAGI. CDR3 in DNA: TGTGCCAGCAGTTACTCGCGGCGGCTAGCCAAAAACAGTCAGTACTTC. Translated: CASSYSRRLAKNSQYF.

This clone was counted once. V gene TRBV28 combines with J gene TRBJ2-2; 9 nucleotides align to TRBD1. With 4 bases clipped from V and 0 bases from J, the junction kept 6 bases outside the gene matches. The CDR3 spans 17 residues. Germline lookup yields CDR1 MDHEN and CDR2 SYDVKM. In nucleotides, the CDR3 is TGTGCCAGCAGTTCCCAACAGGGGGCCACGAACACCGGGGAGCTGTTTTTT. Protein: CASSSQQGATNTGELFF.